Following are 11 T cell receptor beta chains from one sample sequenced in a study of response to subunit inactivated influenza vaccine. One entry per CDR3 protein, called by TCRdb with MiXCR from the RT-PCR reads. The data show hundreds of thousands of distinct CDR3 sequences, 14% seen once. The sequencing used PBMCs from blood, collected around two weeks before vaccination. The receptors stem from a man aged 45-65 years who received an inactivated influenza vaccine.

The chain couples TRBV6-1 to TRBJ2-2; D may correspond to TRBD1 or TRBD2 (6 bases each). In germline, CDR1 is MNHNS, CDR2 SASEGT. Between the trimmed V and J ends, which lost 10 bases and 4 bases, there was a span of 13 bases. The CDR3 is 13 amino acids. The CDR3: CATKWGATGELFF. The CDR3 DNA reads TGTGCCACAAAGTGGGGGGCCACCGGGGAGCTGTTTTTT.

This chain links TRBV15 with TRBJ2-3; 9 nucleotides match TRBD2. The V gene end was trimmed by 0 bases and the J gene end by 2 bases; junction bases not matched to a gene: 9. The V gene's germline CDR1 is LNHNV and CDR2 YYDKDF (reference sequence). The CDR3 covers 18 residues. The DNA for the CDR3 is TGTGCCACCAGCAGAGATCGGGCGGGGGGGCGGTACACAGATACGCAGTATTTT. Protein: CATSRDRAGGRYTDTQYF.

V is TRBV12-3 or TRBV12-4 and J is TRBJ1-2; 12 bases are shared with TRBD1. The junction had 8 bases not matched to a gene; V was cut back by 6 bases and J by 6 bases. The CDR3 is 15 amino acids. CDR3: CASRLGQGAAHGYTF. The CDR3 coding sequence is TGTGCCAGCAGATTGGGACAGGGGGCAGCACATGGCTACACCTTC.

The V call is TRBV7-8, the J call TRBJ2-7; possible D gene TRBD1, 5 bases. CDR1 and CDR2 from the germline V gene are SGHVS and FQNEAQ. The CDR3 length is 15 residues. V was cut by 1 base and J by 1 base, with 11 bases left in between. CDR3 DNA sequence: TGTGCCAGCAGCTTAGAAAACAGGCCTTCCTACGAGCAGTACTTC. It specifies CASSLENRPSYEQYF.

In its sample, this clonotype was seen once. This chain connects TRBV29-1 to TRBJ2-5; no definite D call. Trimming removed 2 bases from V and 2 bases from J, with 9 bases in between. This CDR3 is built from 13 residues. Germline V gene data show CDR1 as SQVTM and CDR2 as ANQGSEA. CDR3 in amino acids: CSVERTAQETQYF. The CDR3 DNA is TGCAGCGTTGAAAGGACCGCTCAAGAGACCCAGTACTTC.

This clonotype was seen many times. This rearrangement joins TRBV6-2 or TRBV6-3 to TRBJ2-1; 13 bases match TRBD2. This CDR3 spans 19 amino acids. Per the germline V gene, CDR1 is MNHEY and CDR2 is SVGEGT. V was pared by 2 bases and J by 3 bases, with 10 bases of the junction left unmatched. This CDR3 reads CASSYVFGLAGVHYNEQFF. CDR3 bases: TGTGCCAGCAGTTACGTCTTCGGACTAGCGGGGGTCCACTACAATGAGCAGTTCTTC.

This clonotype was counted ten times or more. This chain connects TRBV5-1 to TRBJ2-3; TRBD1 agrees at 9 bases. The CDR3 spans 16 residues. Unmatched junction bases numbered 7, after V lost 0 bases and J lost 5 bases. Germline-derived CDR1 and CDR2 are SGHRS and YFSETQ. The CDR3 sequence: CASSLERQGVGDTQYF. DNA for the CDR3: TGCGCCAGCAGCTTGGAAAGACAGGGGGTTGGAGATACGCAGTATTTT.

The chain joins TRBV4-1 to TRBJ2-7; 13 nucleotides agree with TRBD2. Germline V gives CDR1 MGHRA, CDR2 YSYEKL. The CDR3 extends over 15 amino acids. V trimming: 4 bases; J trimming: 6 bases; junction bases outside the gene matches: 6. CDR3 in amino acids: CASSPVLAGGLEQYF. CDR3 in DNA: TGCGCCAGCAGCCCAGTACTAGCGGGGGGGCTCGAGCAGTACTTC.

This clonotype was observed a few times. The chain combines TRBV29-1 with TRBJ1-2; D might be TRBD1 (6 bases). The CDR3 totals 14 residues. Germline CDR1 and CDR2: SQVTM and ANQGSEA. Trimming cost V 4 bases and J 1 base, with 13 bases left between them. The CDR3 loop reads CSVAVGGINYGYTF. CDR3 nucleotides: TGCAGCGTTGCGGTAGGGGGGATTAACTATGGCTACACCTTC.

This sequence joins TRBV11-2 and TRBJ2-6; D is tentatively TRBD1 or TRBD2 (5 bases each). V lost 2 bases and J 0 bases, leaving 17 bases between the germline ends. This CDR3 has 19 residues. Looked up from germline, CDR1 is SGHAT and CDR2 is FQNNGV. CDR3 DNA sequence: TGTGCCAGCAGCTTAAGGGACCGCCACTCGGTCTCTGGGGCCAACGTCCTGACTTTC. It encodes CASSLRDRHSVSGANVLTF.

CDR3 DNA: TGCAGTGCTAGGTTACCGGGGCCACCCAATCAGCCCCAGCATTTT. This codes for CSARLPGPPNQPQHF. This rearrangement joins TRBV20-1 to TRBJ1-5, with a tentative D call TRBD1 (5 bases). V was pared by 3 bases and J by 3 bases, with 15 bases between. Germline V CDR1 and CDR2: DFQATT, SNEGSKA (reference sequence). The CDR3 is 15 residues long.